This T cell receptor beta chain appears in the sequencing data of a study of ipilimumab plus nivolumab after autologous stem cell transplantation. Across the study: Median doses per patient: roughly 5 ipilimumab, about eight nivolumab. Both relapsed and primary refractory DLBCL were included.

This table comes from immunoSEQ multiplex PCR, and its TCRdb copy is limited to in-frame clones, with some not included. The sample includes fewer than 95,000 clones, 83% of them seen just once. The CDR3 loop spans 19 amino acids. After removal of 5 bases from V and 4 bases from J, the junction contained 18 bases not matched to a gene. The germline V gene has CDR1 SEHNR and CDR2 FQNEAQ (reference sequence). Ipilimumab, 1 mg/kg, started 14 to 28 days after autologous transplant. Patients received nivolumab 3 mg/kg at weeks 1, 4, 7, 10, then fortnightly to week 26. This TCR derives from a male donor with diffuse large B-cell lymphoma. V and J are TRBV7-9 and TRBJ2-1, with TRBD2 identical over 9 bases. The source material was PBMCs, sampled in a trial of ipilimumab plus nivolumab as post-transplant consolidation. The CDR3 DNA reads TGTGCCAGCAGCCGGACCCTCGGTGGTCGAGCGGGGGGATACAATGAGCAGTTCTTC. Translating gives CASSRTLGGRAGGYNEQFF.